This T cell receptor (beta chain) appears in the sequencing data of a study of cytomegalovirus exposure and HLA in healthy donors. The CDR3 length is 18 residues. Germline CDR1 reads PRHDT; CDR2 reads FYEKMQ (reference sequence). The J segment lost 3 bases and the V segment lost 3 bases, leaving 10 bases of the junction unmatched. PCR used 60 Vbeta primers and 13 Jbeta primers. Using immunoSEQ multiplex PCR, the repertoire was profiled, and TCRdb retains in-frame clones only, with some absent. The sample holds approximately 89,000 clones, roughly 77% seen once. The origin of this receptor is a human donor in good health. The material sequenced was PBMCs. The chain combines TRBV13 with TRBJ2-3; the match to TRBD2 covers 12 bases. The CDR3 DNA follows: TGTGCCAGCAGCTTCCGACTAGCGGGAGAGGGAAGGACAGATACGCAGTATTTT. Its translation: CASSFRLAGEGRTDTQYF.